Listed below are T cell receptor beta chains from one sample, sequenced in a study of blood T cell repertoires in COVID-19. The repertoire was sequenced with immunoSEQ multiplex PCR; TCRdb's copy has only in-frame clones and lacks some. Here the sample spans 26,000 or so clones, roughly nine tenths being singletons. Material for sequencing was peripheral blood. All receptors come from a human donor in a cohort sampled during active COVID-19. Each CDR3 is given with its conserved first and last residue. The D gene is left open where the match is weak. Clone size appears in some rows only: once, few, many, or a class for an expanded clone.

V gene: TRBV5-1
J gene: TRBJ2-1
clone size: -
D gene: TRBD2
CDR3 protein: CASSNGGNNEQFF
CDR3 DNA: TGCGCCAGCTCAAACGGGGGGAACAATGAGCAGTTCTTC

V gene: TRBV2
J gene: TRBJ2-3
clone size: -
D gene: TRBD2
CDR3 protein: CASSKRLAGGTDTQYF
CDR3 DNA: TGTGCCAGCAGTAAGAGACTAGCGGGGGGCACAGATACGCAGTATTTT

V gene: TRBV18
J gene: TRBJ1-5
clone size: -
D gene: TRBD1
CDR3 protein: CASSQAQGARNQPQHF
CDR3 DNA: TGTGCCAGCTCTCAAGCACAGGGGGCGCGGAATCAGCCCCAGCATTTT

V gene: TRBV10-3
J gene: TRBJ1-2
clone size: -
D gene: -
CDR3 protein: CATGSGGDYGYTF
CDR3 DNA: TGTGCCACGGGGTCCGGCGGGGACTATGGCTACACCTTC

V gene: TRBV14
J gene: TRBJ1-2
clone size: -
D gene: TRBD1
CDR3 protein: CASSQVGGYYGYTF
CDR3 DNA: TGTGCCAGCAGCCAAGTAGGGGGCTACTATGGCTACACCTTC

V gene: TRBV2
J gene: TRBJ1-5
clone size: -
D gene: -
CDR3 protein: CASSDVRGNQPQHF
CDR3 DNA: TGTGCCAGCAGTGATGTTCGGGGCAATCAGCCCCAGCATTTT

V gene: TRBV6-5
J gene: TRBJ1-1
clone size: -
D gene: -
CDR3 protein: CASLELWGDSTEAFF
CDR3 DNA: TGTGCCAGTCTAGAATTATGGGGGGATTCCACTGAAGCTTTCTTT

V gene: TRBV3-1/TRBV3-2
J gene: TRBJ1-3
clone size: -
D gene: -
CDR3 protein: CASSQQIGNTIYF
CDR3 DNA: TGTGCCAGCAGCCAACAAATTGGAAACACCATATATTTT

V gene: TRBV11-1
J gene: TRBJ2-7
clone size: -
D gene: -
CDR3 protein: CASSLVGASYEQYF
CDR3 DNA: TGTGCCAGCAGCTTAGTGGGGGCTTCCTACGAGCAGTACTTC

V gene: TRBV5-5
J gene: TRBJ1-2
clone size: few
D gene: -
CDR3 protein: CASSLDRLSYTF
CDR3 DNA: TGTGCCAGCAGCTTGGACAGATTAAGCTACACCTTC

V gene: TRBV25-1
J gene: TRBJ1-2
clone size: -
D gene: -
CDR3 protein: CASMGGRSLYGYTF
CDR3 DNA: TGTGCCAGCATGGGAGGCCGAAGCCTCTATGGCTACACCTTC

V gene: TRBV4-3
J gene: TRBJ1-6
clone size: -
D gene: -
CDR3 protein: CASSQVVGRGSPLHF
CDR3 DNA: TGCGCCAGCAGCCAAGTTGTGGGCAGGGGTTCACCCCTCCACTTT

V gene: TRBV18
J gene: TRBJ2-5
clone size: -
D gene: TRBD2
CDR3 protein: CASSPPAGGETQYF
CDR3 DNA: TGTGCCAGCTCACCGCCGGCGGGGGGAGAGACCCAGTACTTC

V gene: TRBV9
J gene: TRBJ2-5
clone size: -
D gene: -
CDR3 protein: CASSVGDSSRTQYF
CDR3 DNA: TGTGCCAGCAGCGTTGGGGACTCCAGCCGGACCCAGTACTTC

V gene: TRBV5-1
J gene: TRBJ2-3
clone size: -
D gene: -
CDR3 protein: CASSPPGGTDTQYF
CDR3 DNA: TGCGCCAGCAGCCCTCCGGGGGGCACAGATACGCAGTATTTT

V gene: TRBV4-1
J gene: TRBJ1-2
clone size: -
D gene: TRBD1
CDR3 protein: CASSQGQGAQGYTF
CDR3 DNA: TGCGCCAGCAGCCAAGGACAGGGGGCGCAGGGCTACACCTTC

V gene: TRBV7-2
J gene: TRBJ2-7
clone size: -
D gene: TRBD2
CDR3 protein: CASSLGASGWYEQYF
CDR3 DNA: TGTGCCAGCAGCTTAGGAGCTAGCGGGTGGTACGAGCAGTACTTC

V gene: TRBV10-2
J gene: TRBJ2-2
clone size: -
D gene: TRBD1
CDR3 protein: CASRLQGSGGELFF
CDR3 DNA: TGCGCCAGCAGATTACAGGGGTCGGGCGGGGAGCTGTTTTTT

V gene: TRBV5-1
J gene: TRBJ2-3
clone size: -
D gene: -
CDR3 protein: CASSLDSSTDTQYF
CDR3 DNA: TGCGCCAGCAGCTTGGATTCGAGCACAGATACGCAGTATTTT

V gene: TRBV5-4
J gene: TRBJ1-2
clone size: -
D gene: TRBD1
CDR3 protein: CASSSPGQGGNYGYTF
CDR3 DNA: TGTGCCAGCAGCTCTCCCGGACAGGGGGGAAACTATGGCTACACCTTC

V gene: TRBV12-3/TRBV12-4
J gene: TRBJ1-5
clone size: -
D gene: -
CDR3 protein: CASFIGGAQPQHF
CDR3 DNA: TGTGCCAGTTTCATAGGGGGAGCTCAGCCCCAGCATTTT

V gene: TRBV9
J gene: TRBJ2-3
clone size: -
D gene: TRBD1
CDR3 protein: CASSGTGGGYTDTQYF
CDR3 DNA: TGTGCCAGCAGCGGGACAGGGGGAGGTTATACAGATACGCAGTATTTT

V gene: TRBV5-5
J gene: TRBJ1-2
clone size: -
D gene: TRBD1
CDR3 protein: CASLKGQGNYGYTF
CDR3 DNA: TGTGCCAGCTTAAAGGGACAGGGAAACTATGGCTACACCTTC

V gene: TRBV29-1
J gene: TRBJ1-5
clone size: -
D gene: -
CDR3 protein: CSVSWRGRPQHF
CDR3 DNA: TGCAGCGTTTCATGGAGGGGACGGCCCCAGCATTTT

V gene: TRBV30
J gene: TRBJ1-2
clone size: -
D gene: TRBD1
CDR3 protein: CAWSETGLFGYTF
CDR3 DNA: TGTGCCTGGAGTGAGACAGGGCTCTTTGGCTACACCTTC

V gene: TRBV3-1/TRBV3-2
J gene: TRBJ1-4
clone size: -
D gene: -
CDR3 protein: CASTPGGGEKLFF
CDR3 DNA: TGTGCCAGTACCCCTGGGGGGGGTGAAAAACTGTTTTTT